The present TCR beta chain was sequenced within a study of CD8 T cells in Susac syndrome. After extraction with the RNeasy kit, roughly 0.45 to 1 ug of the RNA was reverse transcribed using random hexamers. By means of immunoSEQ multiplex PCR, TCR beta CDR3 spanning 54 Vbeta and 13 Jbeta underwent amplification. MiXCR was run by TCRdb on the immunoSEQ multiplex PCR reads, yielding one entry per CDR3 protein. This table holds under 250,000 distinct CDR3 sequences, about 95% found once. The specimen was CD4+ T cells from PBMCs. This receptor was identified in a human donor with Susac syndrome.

CDR3 residues: CASGFRTDTQYF. As DNA, the CDR3 is TGTGCCTCCGGGTTCAGAACAGATACGCAGTATTTT. This chain joins TRBV30 and TRBJ2-3; D gene uncertain. V lost 7 bases to trimming and J lost 3 bases, with 11 bases between them. The germline V gene has CDR1 GTSNPN and CDR2 SVGIG (reference sequence). This CDR3 has 12 amino acids.